These 23 T cell receptor beta chains share one sample of origin, sequenced in a study of early T cells in non-severe SARS-CoV-2 infection. TCRdb ran MiXCR on the 5' RACE reads and lists one entry per CDR3 protein. The data show about 27,000 distinct CDR3 sequences, around 5.9% seen once. The sample was whole blood. These receptors all come from an adult who was a healthcare worker with PCR-confirmed SARS-CoV-2 infection or an uninfected control (not recorded which).

This clonotype was seen many times. The chain uses TRBV28 and TRBJ2-4; D not certain. V shed 6 bases and J shed 0 bases, with 12 bases lying between them. Germline lookup yields CDR1 MDHEN and CDR2 SYDVKM. The CDR3 is 15 amino acids. The CDR3 reads CASSFRLVAKNIQYF. CDR3 DNA sequence: TGTGCCAGCAGCTTTCGACTTGTAGCCAAAAACATTCAGTACTTC.

This clonotype was detected only a few times. J is TRBJ2-1 and V is TRBV28; TRBD2 is a possible D gene (5 bases). Germline assignment: CDR1 MDHEN and CDR2 SYDVKM. V was shortened by 6 bases and J by 2 bases, with 8 bases between the two germline ends. This CDR3 region has 13 residues. The chain's CDR3 is CASSREPYNEQFF. DNA of the CDR3: TGTGCCAGCAGCCGGGAACCCTACAATGAGCAGTTCTTC.

The gene calls are TRBV7-2 and TRBJ1-5; 7 nucleotides line up with TRBD1. This CDR3 region has 14 residues. Looked up from germline, CDR1 is SGHTA and CDR2 is FQGNSA. With 3 bases clipped from V and 7 bases from J, the junction kept 6 bases outside the gene matches. The DNA of the CDR3 is TGTGCCAGCAGCTTGCAGGGGGGAGAGCAGCCCCAGCATTTT. Its protein product is CASSLQGGEQPQHF.

This chain uses TRBV6-1 with TRBJ1-6; D not certain. Germline-derived CDR1 and CDR2 are MNHNS and SASEGT. The CDR3 loop spans 15 amino acids. Trimming took off 6 bases at V and 7 bases at J, with 16 bases between the two ends. Written as DNA, the CDR3 is TGTGCCAGCAGCGATATCTGGGCAGAGAATTCACCCCTCCACTTT. Encoded protein: CASSDIWAENSPLHF.

This clonotype is deemed medium-sized. The genes are TRBV5-1 and TRBJ2-3, with D tentatively TRBD1 or TRBD2 (5 bases each). The CDR3 has 14 amino acids. Germline-derived CDR1 and CDR2 are SGHRS and YFSETQ. Trimming cost V 4 bases and J 1 base, with 10 bases left between them. CDR3 in amino acids: CASSGTSGTDTQYF. The CDR3 DNA sequence: TGCGCCAGCAGCGGGACCAGTGGCACAGATACGCAGTATTTT.

This clonotype came up many times. The V call is TRBV27, the J call TRBJ1-2; D might be TRBD1 (5 bases). The CDR3 covers 15 residues. Trimming stripped 4 bases from V and 6 bases from J, with 18 bases between. Germline V CDR1 and CDR2: MNHEY, SMNVEV (reference sequence). In DNA, the CDR3 is TGTGCCAGCAGTTACGGGCAGGGTATAAAGAATGGCTACACCTTC. Its protein is CASSYGQGIKNGYTF.

A few counts support this clonotype. The rearrangement links TRBV10-3 to TRBJ2-7, with 7 positions matching TRBD1. Per the germline V gene, CDR1 is ENHRY and CDR2 is SYGVKD. V gave up 3 bases and J gave up 3 bases; unmatched junction bases: 2. This CDR3 comprises 13 residues. The DNA of the CDR3 is TGTGCCATCAGTGAAGGGGACAGCTACGAGCAGTACTTC. Residues: CAISEGDSYEQYF.

This clonotype was counted at least ten times. The rearrangement uses TRBV12-3 or TRBV12-4 and TRBJ2-3; no clear D. This CDR3 spans 15 amino acids. Trimming removed 3 bases from V and 2 bases from J, with 12 bases in between. CDR3 region: CASSFGQINTDTQYF. The CDR3 coding sequence is TGTGCCAGCAGTTTCGGGCAGATAAACACAGATACGCAGTATTTT.

This clonotype showed up many times. The V gene is TRBV6-2 or TRBV6-3, the J gene TRBJ2-7, with 10 bases lining up with TRBD1. The CDR3 is 16 amino acids. Per the germline V gene, CDR1 is MNHEY and CDR2 is SVGEGT. V lost 2 bases and J lost 0; bases outside the gene matches: 4. The CDR3 protein is CASSYGGQGFSYEQYF. CDR3 bases: TGTGCCAGCAGTTACGGGGGACAGGGGTTCTCCTACGAGCAGTACTTC.

This clonotype was observed many times. The chain recombines TRBV29-1 with TRBJ1-1, with a weak D call TRBD1 (6 bases). The V end lost 6 bases, the J end lost 0 bases, and 11 bases lay between the germline ends. Germline V gene data show CDR1 as SQVTM and CDR2 as ANQGSEA. CDR3 size: 13 residues. The CDR3 bases are TGCAGCGTCGCGGACAGTATGAACACTGAAGCTTTCTTT. Its protein product is CSVADSMNTEAFF.

A few counts support this clonotype. The J gene is TRBJ1-2, the V gene TRBV20-1; 9 bases agree with TRBD1. V was clipped by 4 bases and J by 3 bases; unmatched bases: 3. Per the germline V gene, CDR1 is DFQATT and CDR2 is SNEGSKA (reference sequence). The CDR3 is 13 amino acids. This CDR3 reads CSAKTGGDYGYTF. The CDR3 DNA reads TGCAGTGCTAAGACAGGGGGAGACTATGGCTACACCTTC.

This clonotype was counted only a few times. V gene TRBV10-3 combines with J gene TRBJ2-3, with D tentatively TRBD2 (5 bases). Germline CDR1 is ENHRY and CDR2 is SYGVKD. V was trimmed by 3 bases and J by 0 bases, leaving 13 bases between them. The CDR3 has 16 amino acids. The CDR3 DNA follows: TGTGCCATCAGTGATCAGCGGACGACAAGCACAGATACGCAGTATTTT. Translated: CAISDQRTTSTDTQYF.

This clonotype was counted many times. The DNA for the CDR3 is TGTGCCAGCAAGGATGGTGCCTACGAGCAGTACTTC. This sequence encodes CASKDGAYEQYF. The chain links TRBV2 to TRBJ2-7; D is ambiguous. Trimming stripped 7 bases from V and 2 bases from J, with 9 bases between. The CDR3 consists of 12 residues. Germline values: CDR1 SNHLY, CDR2 FYNNEI.

The rearrangement uses TRBV6-4 and TRBJ2-5, with 9 bases fitting TRBD2. V lost 0 bases and J lost 5; bases outside the gene matches: 4. CDR1 MRHNA and CDR2 SNTAGT come from the germline V gene. The CDR3 is made up of 15 amino acids. The CDR3 loop reads CASSDSASGTETQYF. The CDR3 DNA follows: TGTGCCAGCAGTGACTCGGCTAGCGGGACTGAGACCCAGTACTTC.

This clonotype was seen a handful of times. V usage is TRBV5-5 and J usage is TRBJ1-1; the D is unclear. This CDR3 is 17 amino acids long. CDR1 SGHKS and CDR2 YYEKEE come from the germline V gene (reference sequence). Trimming removed 1 base from V and 1 base from J, with 17 bases in between. The chain's CDR3 is CASSLLAPSEGNTEAFF. The CDR3 nucleotides read TGTGCCAGCAGCTTGTTGGCACCCAGCGAGGGGAACACTGAAGCTTTCTTT. Based on the CDR3 plus reference TRBV5-5 and TRBJ1-1, the full variable domain is DAGVTQSPTHLIKTRGQQVTLRCSPISGHKSVSWYQQVLGQGPQFIFQYYEKEERGRGNFPDRFSARQFPNYSSELNVNALLLGDSALYLCASSLLAPSEGNTEAFFGQGTRLTVV.

This rearrangement joins TRBV28 to TRBJ1-2, with TRBD1 as a possible D gene (5 bases). Deletions cut 5 bases from V and 1 base from J, with 11 bases between. This CDR3 region has 14 residues. Germline V gene lookup returns CDR1 MDHEN and CDR2 SYDVKM. The CDR3 bases are TGTGCCAGCAGTAAGAGGGGATTTAACTATGGCTACACCTTC. Protein product: CASSKRGFNYGYTF.

As DNA, the CDR3 is TGTGCCAGCAGCTTATCAGGGACAAATCAGCCCCAGCATTTT. Protein sequence: CASSLSGTNQPQHF. The chain couples TRBV7-6 to TRBJ1-5; D is perhaps TRBD1 (6 bases). Germline assignment: CDR1 SGHVS and CDR2 FNYEAQ. Trimming removed 2 bases at V and 4 bases at J, with 9 bases between. The length of the CDR3 is 14 residues.

This clonotype came up a few times. The V and J genes are TRBV28 and TRBJ2-2; D may match TRBD1 or TRBD2 (5 bases each). The germline V and J ends were trimmed by 5 bases and 1 base, with 11 bases remaining between them. The CDR3 consists of 15 residues. Germline assignment: CDR1 MDHEN and CDR2 SYDVKM. CDR3 DNA sequence: TGTGCCAGCAGTCCCGGGACGGGGAACACCGGGGAGCTGTTTTTT. It yields the protein CASSPGTGNTGELFF.

This clonotype showed up just a few times. This rearrangement joins TRBV18 to TRBJ2-1, with a tentative D call TRBD2 (5 bases). The CDR3 runs to 17 residues. V was shortened by 0 bases and J by 0 bases, with 12 bases between the two germline ends. Germline-derived CDR1 and CDR2 are KGHSH and LQKENI. In DNA form, the CDR3 reads TGTGCCAGCTCACCACCAGTGGGGAGCAGCTCCTACAATGAGCAGTTCTTC. Its protein product is CASSPPVGSSSYNEQFF.

This clonotype has a handful of counts. This chain uses TRBV6-5 with TRBJ2-3; 7 bases are shared with TRBD2. Trimming took 9 bases from V and 2 from J; bases not matched to a gene: 8. Looked up from germline, CDR1 is MNHEY and CDR2 is SVGAGI. The CDR3 consists of 14 residues. CDR3 DNA: TGTGCCAGTAGGCCGGGGAGGGCCACAGATACGCAGTATTTT. Protein product: CASRPGRATDTQYF.

This clonotype was seen a handful of times. The rearrangement joins TRBV27 to TRBJ2-2, with D maybe TRBD1 (5 bases). Between the trimmed V and J ends, which lost 7 bases and 3 bases, there was a span of 12 bases. The CDR3 is 14 amino acids. Germline CDR1 MNHEY, CDR2 SMNVEV (reference sequence). DNA of the CDR3: TGTGCCAGCACCCAAGGACAATACACCGGGGAGCTGTTTTTT. It translates to CASTQGQYTGELFF.

The CDR3 DNA reads TGTGCCAGCAGTTACTCCGGGACAGGGAGTCAGGGTGAGCAGTTCTTC. It yields the protein CASSYSGTGSQGEQFF. This rearrangement joins TRBV6-5 to TRBJ2-1; 9 bases are a match to TRBD1. CDR3 length: 16 amino acids. From germline, CDR1 is MNHEY and CDR2 SVGAGI. V was pared by 0 bases and J by 9 bases, with 9 bases of the junction left unmatched.

This clonotype has just a few counts. This chain connects TRBV7-9 to TRBJ2-5; no clear D. The V gene lost 4 bases and the J gene lost 2 bases, with 11 bases spanning the gap. The CDR3 sequence is 14 residues long. CDR1 is SEHNR and CDR2 is FQNEAQ in the germline V gene (reference sequence). CDR3 nucleotides: TGTGCCAGCAGCTACGTACACGAACAAGAGACCCAGTACTTC. Translated: CASSYVHEQETQYF. Using reference TRBV7-9 and TRBJ2-5 for the parts outside the CDR3, the full variable domain is DTGVSQNPRHKITKRGQNVTFRCDPISEHNRLYWYRQTLGQGPEFLTYFQNEAQLEKSRLLSDRFSAERPKGSFSTLEIQRTEQGDSAMYLCASSYVHEQETQYFGPGTRLLVL.